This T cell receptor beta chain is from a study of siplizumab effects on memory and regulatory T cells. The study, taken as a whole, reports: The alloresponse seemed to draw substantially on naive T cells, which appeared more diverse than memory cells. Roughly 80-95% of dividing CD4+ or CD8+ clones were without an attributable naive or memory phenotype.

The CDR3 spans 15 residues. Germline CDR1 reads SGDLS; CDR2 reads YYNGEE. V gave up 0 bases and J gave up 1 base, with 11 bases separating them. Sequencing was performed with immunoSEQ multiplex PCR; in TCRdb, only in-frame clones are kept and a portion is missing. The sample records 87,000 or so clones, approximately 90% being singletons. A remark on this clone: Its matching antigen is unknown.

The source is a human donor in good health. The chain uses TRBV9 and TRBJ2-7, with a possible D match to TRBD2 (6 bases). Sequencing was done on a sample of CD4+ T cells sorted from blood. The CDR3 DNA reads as TGTGCCAGCAGCGTAGGACTAGGATTTTCCTACGAGCAGTACTTC. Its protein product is CASSVGLGFSYEQYF.